Listed below are T cell receptor beta chains from one sample, sequenced in a study of tumor-infiltrating lymphocytes in primary liver carcinoma. From the multiplex PCR reads, TCRdb called clonotypes with MiXCR, one entry per CDR3 protein. The table includes approximately 100,000 distinct CDR3 sequences, about two thirds detected once. Specimen: liver tumor tissue from sampling region 2. All receptors come from a woman aged 55-70 years with primary liver carcinoma and hepatitis B virus infection. Each CDR3 is given with its conserved first and last residue. D genes are given only for firm matches. Size is stated for part of the rows, as once, few or many counts, or as a class when the clone is expanded.

TRBJ2-1 NA TRBV19 NA CASGGTGSYNEQFF
TRBJ1-2 NA TRBV6-2/TRBV6-3 NA CANKRTTLNCGYTF
TRBJ2-1 NA TRBV5-4 TRBD2 CVLSLSTIAGGKGNEQFF
TRBJ2-3 medium-sized TRBV11-2 TRBD2 CASSLRGLAGLRVRTDTQYF
TRBJ1-1 NA TRBV11-2 NA CASSLHVNTEAFF
TRBJ2-1 few TRBV28 TRBD2 CASRGVAGGRNEQFF
TRBJ2-1 NA TRBV6-1 NA CASNLDMAGANEQFF
TRBJ1-5 few TRBV6-1 NA CAGVQHSNQPQHF
TRBJ2-5 many TRBV29-1 TRBD1 CSAPGQTYQETQYF
TRBJ2-5 NA TRBV7-8 TRBD1 CASNAGDRVTETQYF
TRBJ2-1 once TRBV12-3/TRBV12-4 TRBD2 CASSLVRELVNEQFF
TRBJ1-1 many TRBV28 NA CASSGGGFPEAFF
TRBJ2-2 NA TRBV25-1 NA CSSSEFRDTVELFF
TRBJ2-7 many TRBV6-1 TRBD1 CASSLTGTGGYEQYF
TRBJ1-2 NA TRBV28 NA CASSLGPMGYTF
TRBJ2-1 once TRBV11-3 NA CAIGGGGMRYNKQFF
TRBJ2-1 NA TRBV11-1 TRBD2 CAGNSTSGRARDHEQFF
TRBJ2-7 NA TRBV28 NA CASSLGQPYKQYF
TRBJ2-7 NA TRBV6-6 NA CASSSVTYEQYF
TRBJ2-1 many TRBV12-3/TRBV12-4 TRBD1 CASSLRGTGAVEQFF
TRBJ1-1 few TRBV28 NA CASLSVQLNTEAFF
TRBJ1-1 NA TRBV4-2 NA CASSRVVWGIYTEAFF
TRBJ2-1 NA TRBV12-3/TRBV12-4 NA CASSFSRPAAPYNEQFF
TRBJ1-3 NA TRBV6-6 NA CASSYSTAGNTIYF
TRBJ2-1 NA TRBV11-3 TRBD2 CASSLGTSGKCEHFF
TRBJ2-7 NA TRBV11-1 NA CASSPRTVGIREQYF
TRBJ2-6 NA TRBV21-1 NA CASSKGTEKSGANVLTF
TRBJ2-7 many TRBV5-4 TRBD1 CAAGSGGFYEQYF
TRBJ2-6 NA TRBV5-1 NA CDSSLRAGANVLTF
TRBJ2-3 NA TRBV29-1 TRBD2 CSVMRGNIDTQYF
TRBJ1-1 NA TRBV6-5 TRBD1 CTSSSGQGAIEAFF
TRBJ2-1 NA TRBV7-2 TRBD2 CASSLRSGRNEQFF
TRBJ2-1 NA TRBV5-1 NA CASSLDGPEGAQFF
TRBJ2-7 NA TRBV12-3/TRBV12-4 TRBD2 CTSRRTMDTRAGVDYEQYF
TRBJ2-7 NA TRBV6-2/TRBV6-3 NA CASSTGQPSPYEQHF
TRBJ2-7 NA TRBV29-1 TRBD1 CNVSDRGAYEQYF
TRBJ2-5 NA TRBV29-1 NA CCAYSGFRETQYF
TRBJ2-3 NA TRBV30 NA CAWRSGTDTQYF
TRBJ2-7 few TRBV10-3 TRBD2 CAISTKPGLAGNDQYF
TRBJ2-7 few TRBV7-3 NA CASSPGDGEQYF
TRBJ1-2 once TRBV28 NA CASSVLGVAGYGNTF
TRBJ2-3 once TRBV7-8 NA CASTPVTIADTQYF
TRBJ2-1 many TRBV5-1 TRBD2 CASSFLLAGGNEQFF
TRBJ2-6 NA TRBV29-1 NA CSVWHGGAGANVLIF